The rows below give T cell receptor beta chains drawn from one sample of a study of molecular identifiers for immune sequencing clone quantification. TCRdb re-called the PCR reads with MiXCR, one entry per CDR3 protein. The sample lists about half a million distinct CDR3 sequences; about 22% were seen once. Material: naive CD8+ T cells from blood, with Jurkat cell RNA spiked in. The receptors originated from a human donor in good health. Some libraries in this study had Jurkat cell RNA spiked in. The CDR3 runs from the conserved cysteine through the conserved F or W. Each record gives: J gene, V gene, D gene, CDR3 protein. The D gene is left open where the match is weak.

j_gene: TRBJ1-6
v_gene: TRBV20-1
d_gene: NA
CDR3aa: CSVEREGLALHF

j_gene: TRBJ2-3
v_gene: TRBV29-1
d_gene: NA
CDR3aa: CSASIDTQYF

j_gene: TRBJ2-6
v_gene: TRBV5-1
d_gene: TRBD1
CDR3aa: CASSLGQALRAGANVLTF

j_gene: TRBJ2-3
v_gene: TRBV7-8
d_gene: NA
CDR3aa: CASSLGGAWDTQYF

j_gene: TRBJ1-1
v_gene: TRBV5-1
d_gene: NA
CDR3aa: CASSPREMNTEAFF

j_gene: TRBJ1-3
v_gene: TRBV11-2
d_gene: NA
CDR3aa: CASSFPTETGSGNTIYF

j_gene: TRBJ2-3
v_gene: TRBV14
d_gene: TRBD2
CDR3aa: CASCQQAGTSWTDTQYF

j_gene: TRBJ2-3
v_gene: TRBV6-1
d_gene: TRBD2
CDR3aa: CASSDPGLAGVNTQYF

j_gene: TRBJ2-2
v_gene: TRBV7-9
d_gene: NA
CDR3aa: CASRPEANTGELFF

j_gene: TRBJ2-5
v_gene: TRBV28
d_gene: NA
CDR3aa: CASSLRPSTETQYF

j_gene: TRBJ2-5
v_gene: TRBV2
d_gene: TRBD2
CDR3aa: CASNLSAGGPRETQYF

j_gene: TRBJ2-7
v_gene: TRBV20-1
d_gene: NA
CDR3aa: CSARDQGSEQYF

j_gene: TRBJ2-3
v_gene: TRBV7-3
d_gene: NA
CDR3aa: CASSPHGTTDTQYF

j_gene: TRBJ1-1
v_gene: TRBV6-2/TRBV6-3
d_gene: TRBD1
CDR3aa: CASSRRQGANTEAFF

j_gene: TRBJ1-6
v_gene: TRBV6-2/TRBV6-3
d_gene: TRBD1
CDR3aa: CASSYPGRSGTGDLSSPLHF

j_gene: TRBJ2-5
v_gene: TRBV9
d_gene: NA
CDR3aa: CASSADPGFQETQYF

j_gene: TRBJ2-7
v_gene: TRBV6-5
d_gene: NA
CDR3aa: CASSYGPSTYEQYF

j_gene: TRBJ2-1
v_gene: TRBV30
d_gene: NA
CDR3aa: CAWTESYNEQFF

j_gene: TRBJ1-1
v_gene: TRBV28
d_gene: NA
CDR3aa: CASSFVSGAPEAFF

j_gene: TRBJ2-1
v_gene: TRBV7-9
d_gene: NA
CDR3aa: CASSLGGGDNEQFF